The following is a T cell receptor (beta chain) sequence with its context. Its matching antigen is unknown. The source of the sample is a study of cytomegalovirus exposure and HLA in healthy donors. The study's findings and limits: Researchers catalogued roughly 150 TCR beta chains as cytomegalovirus-associated.

The study drew the donors from its approximately 110-subject validation cohort, separate from the roughly 700-subject first cohort. The germline V gene has CDR1 PRHDT and CDR2 FYEKMQ (reference sequence). This CDR3 has 13 amino acids. V was pared by 6 bases and J by 4 bases, with 11 bases between. The protocol was immunoSEQ multiplex PCR, while the TCRdb copy is restricted to in-frame clones and leaves out a portion. Of more than 140,000 clones detected, approximately 91% appear once; the ten largest clones hold about 3.1%. Sequencing was performed on PBMCs. The rearrangement joins TRBV13 to TRBJ2-3, with D possibly being TRBD1 (5 bases). This receptor was taken from a woman aged 18 to 35 in good health and CMV-seropositive. This CDR3 is CASREAGSDTQYF. The CDR3 DNA sequence: TGTGCCAGCAGAGAAGCAGGGTCAGATACGCAGTATTTT.